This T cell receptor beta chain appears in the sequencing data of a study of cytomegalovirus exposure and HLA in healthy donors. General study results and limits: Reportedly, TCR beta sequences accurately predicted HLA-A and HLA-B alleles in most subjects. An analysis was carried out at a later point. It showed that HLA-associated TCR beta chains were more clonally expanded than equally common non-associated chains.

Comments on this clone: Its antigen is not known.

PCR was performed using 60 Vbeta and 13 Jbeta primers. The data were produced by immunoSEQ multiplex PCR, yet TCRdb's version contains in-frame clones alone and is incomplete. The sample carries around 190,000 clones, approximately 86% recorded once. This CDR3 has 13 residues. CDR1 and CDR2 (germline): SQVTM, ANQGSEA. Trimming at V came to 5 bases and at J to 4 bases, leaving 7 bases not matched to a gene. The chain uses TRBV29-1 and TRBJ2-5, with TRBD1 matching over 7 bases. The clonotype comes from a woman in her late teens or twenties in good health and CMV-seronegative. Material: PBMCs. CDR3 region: CSVFTQGVETQYF. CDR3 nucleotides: TGCAGCGTTTTTACTCAGGGGGTAGAGACCCAGTACTTC.